This T cell receptor beta chain is from a study of blood T cell repertoires in COVID-19. Study-level information: The United States, Italy and Spain were the sources of the acute and convalescent COVID-19 samples.

Germline CDR1 and CDR2: LNHDA and SQIVND (reference sequence). The CDR3 is 14 amino acids. V was cut by 4 bases and J by 1 base, with 10 bases left in between. Authors' methods: Amplified reference gene primers provided the basis for estimating nucleated cell counts. Libraries were prepared by immunoSEQ multiplex PCR; TCRdb keeps only in-frame clonotypes and omits some of them. Clone size and V and J calls were adopted from that table, with D and trimming inferred from the DNA. The table lists some 150,000 clones, around 83% of them singletons. The clonotype originates from a human donor with acute or convalescent COVID-19. The donor label of this sample is uncertain. The gene calls are TRBV19 and TRBJ1-1; D gene unclear. The source material was peripheral blood. CDR3: CASSTDYRNTEAFF. The CDR3 nucleotides read TGTGCCAGTAGTACAGATTACAGGAACACTGAAGCTTTCTTT.